These 5 T cell receptor beta chains came from one sample sequenced in a study of spatial heterogeneity in lung cancer. MiXCR was run by TCRdb on the 5' RACE reads, yielding one entry per CDR3 protein. The data contain about 26,000 distinct CDR3 sequences, about 13% of them singletons. As for time point: sample taken at primary tumor resection. Sequencing covered unsorted whole RNA taken from tumor, nontumor lung or frozen PBMC. The source material was PBMCs, sampled at surgery. The receptors derive from a female donor with early-stage non-small cell lung cancer.

This clonotype was picked up many times. V gene TRBV10-2 combines with J gene TRBJ2-7; D is undetermined. The CDR3 is 14 residues long. The germline gives CDR1 WSHSY, CDR2 SAAADI. V was clipped by 10 bases and J by 4 bases, with 20 bases between them. The chain's CDR3 is CATTPGGGSYEQYF. DNA for the CDR3: TGCGCCACTACACCGGGCGGCGGTAGTTACGAGCAGTACTTC.

Ten or more counts support this clonotype. The V and J genes are TRBV9 and TRBJ2-2, with 7 bases identical to TRBD1. Germline values: CDR1 SGDLS, CDR2 YYNGEE. The CDR3 is 18 residues long. With V trimmed by 1 base and J by 0 bases, 9 bases remained unmatched. CDR3 in amino acids: CASSVSSTGVSNTGELFF. The DNA for the CDR3 is TGTGCCAGCAGCGTATCTTCTACAGGGGTATCGAACACCGGGGAGCTGTTTTTT.

The V call is TRBV7-9, the J call TRBJ2-7; D gene unclear. Looked up from germline, CDR1 is SEHNR and CDR2 is FQNEAQ (reference sequence). The ends were cut back, 5 bases at V and 3 bases at J, with 8 bases in the middle. The CDR3 has 12 amino acids. CDR3 in DNA: TGTGCCAGCAGCGAGAGCGACTACGAGCAGTACTTC. Protein sequence: CASSESDYEQYF.

This chain uses TRBV4-1 with TRBJ2-5, with D hard to call. The CDR3 runs to 16 residues. The V and J ends lost 1 base and 1 base respectively, with 13 bases between them. Germline V lookup: CDR1 MGHRA, CDR2 YSYEKL. In DNA form, the CDR3 reads TGCGCCAGCAGCCAAGGTCAGACCAACCTCCAAGAGACCCAGTACTTC. It is translated as CASSQGQTNLQETQYF.

This clonotype showed up many times. The V and J genes are TRBV5-8 and TRBJ2-5; no clear D gene. V was shortened by 4 bases and J by 5 bases, with 9 bases between the two germline ends. Germline V gene sequence: CDR1 SGHTS, CDR2 YDEGEE. The CDR3 is made up of 12 amino acids. The CDR3 protein is CASSGQTETQYF. The CDR3 region has the DNA TGTGCCAGCAGCGGGCAGACGGAGACCCAGTACTTC.